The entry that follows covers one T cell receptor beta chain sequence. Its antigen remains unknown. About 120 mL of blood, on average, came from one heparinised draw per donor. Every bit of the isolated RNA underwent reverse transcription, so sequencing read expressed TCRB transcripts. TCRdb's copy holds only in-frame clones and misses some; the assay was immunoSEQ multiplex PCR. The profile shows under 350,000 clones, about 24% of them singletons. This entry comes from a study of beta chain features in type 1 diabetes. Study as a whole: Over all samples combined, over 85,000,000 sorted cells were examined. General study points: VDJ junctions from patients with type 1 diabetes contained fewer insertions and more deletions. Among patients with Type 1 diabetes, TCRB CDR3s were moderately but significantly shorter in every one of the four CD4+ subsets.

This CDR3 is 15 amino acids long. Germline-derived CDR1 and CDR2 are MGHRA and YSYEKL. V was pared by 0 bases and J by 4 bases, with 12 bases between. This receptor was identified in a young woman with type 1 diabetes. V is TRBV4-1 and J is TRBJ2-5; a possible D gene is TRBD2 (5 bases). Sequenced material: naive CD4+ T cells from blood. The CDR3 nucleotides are TGCGCCAGCAGCCAAGATCAAGTAGGAGGAGAGACCCAGTACTTC. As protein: CASSQDQVGGETQYF.